These 11 T cell receptor beta chains originate from one sample sequenced in a study of vaccination and CD4 T cells after COVID-19. An Oncomine TCR Beta short-read assay was used to sequence the DNA from cultured CD4+ T cells. MiXCR was run by TCRdb on the PCR reads, yielding one entry per CDR3 protein. Here the sample spans 17,000 or so distinct CDR3 sequences, around 29% being singletons. Treatment denoted: roughly 10-day PBMC culture with coronavirus spike peptide pools or control peptides (ViraFEST assay). Antigens for these TCRs are unknown. The sample comprised cultured CD4+ T cells from blood. The receptors come from a human donor with COVID-19.

The V call is TRBV6-1, the J call TRBJ1-2, with TRBD1 matching over 10 bases. The CDR3 has 17 residues. Germline CDR1 is MNHNS and CDR2 is SASEGT. The ends lost 6 bases at V and 0 bases at J; junction bases unmatched: 10. DNA of the CDR3: TGTGCCAGCAGCTCGGGACAGGGGCGTCTATCTAACTATGGCTACACCTTC. The encoded protein is CASSSGQGRLSNYGYTF.

This clonotype was seen only a few times. The chain is built from TRBV6-5 and TRBJ2-5; possibly TRBD1 or TRBD2 for D (5 bases each). Trimming left V 2 bases short and J 0 bases short, with 19 bases between. The CDR3 is 18 residues long. Germline assignment: CDR1 MNHEY and CDR2 SVGAGI. CDR3 in amino acids: CASSYVWPGPKYQETQYF. The CDR3 bases are TGTGCCAGCAGTTACGTATGGCCGGGACCGAAGTACCAAGAGACCCAGTACTTC.

The rearrangement uses TRBV20-1 and TRBJ1-2; no firm D call. Germline values: CDR1 DFQATT, CDR2 SNEGSKA (reference sequence). CDR3 size: 15 residues. Trimming stripped 3 bases from V and 0 bases from J, with 14 bases between. This CDR3 reads CSASRAAAANYGYTF. The CDR3 nucleotides are TGCAGTGCTAGTAGGGCCGCGGCAGCTAACTATGGCTACACCTTC.

In its sample, this clonotype was seen once. The genes are TRBV5-4 and TRBJ1-2, with D perhaps TRBD1 (5 bases). In germline, CDR1 is SGHNT, CDR2 YYREEE (reference sequence). The V end was cut by 5 bases, the J end by 3 bases, with 17 bases between. The CDR3 consists of 15 residues. In DNA form, the CDR3 reads TGTGCCAGCAGGCGTTGGGGGTCGGGGGACTATGGCTACACCTTC. Translated, it gives CASRRWGSGDYGYTF.

There are a few counts of this clonotype. V and J are TRBV7-2 and TRBJ1-2; D is possibly TRBD1 (5 bases). The CDR3 is 15 residues long. Germline V lookup: CDR1 SGHTA, CDR2 FQGNSA. Trimming took 3 bases from V and 6 from J, leaving 17 bases between them. The DNA of the CDR3 is TGTGCCAGCAGCTTGGACGGTTCCTGGGGGGATGGCTACACCTTC. Residues: CASSLDGSWGDGYTF.

The genes are TRBV19 and TRBJ1-1, with 7 bases matching TRBD1. Per the germline V gene, CDR1 is LNHDA and CDR2 is SQIVND (reference sequence). The CDR3 length is 14 residues. J gave up 1 base and V 7 bases, and 6 bases lay outside the gene matches. The CDR3 coding sequence is TGTGCCAGTAAAACGACAGGGAGGAACACTGAAGCTTTCTTT. The encoded protein is CASKTTGRNTEAFF.

In this sample, this clonotype turned up a few times. The CDR3 DNA reads as TGTGCCAGCAGCTCAACAACGAGAACACTCGACCACGAGCAGTACTTC. Translated, it gives CASSSTTRTLDHEQYF. The gene calls are TRBV7-2 and TRBJ2-7; unclear D gene. CDR1 SGHTA and CDR2 FQGNSA come from the germline V gene. V was shortened by 4 bases and J by 5 bases, with 21 bases between the two germline ends. The CDR3 consists of 16 residues.

The V call is TRBV7-3, the J call TRBJ1-1, with D possibly matching TRBD1 (5 bases). V lost 5 bases and J lost 4, with 14 bases in between. The CDR3 consists of 14 residues. Germline values: CDR1 SGHTA, CDR2 FQGTGA. In DNA, the CDR3 is TGTGCCAGCAGCGGAGGACAACGGGGCACTGAAGCTTTCTTT. Protein: CASSGGQRGTEAFF.

The chain links TRBV2 to TRBJ1-5, with TRBD1 matching over 8 bases. V was clipped by 6 bases and J by 7 bases; unmatched bases: 8. The CDR3 has 14 amino acids. CDR1 SNHLY and CDR2 FYNNEI come from the germline V gene. The CDR3 DNA reads as TGTGCCAGCAGGGTACAGGGGGTGAACCAGCCCCAGCATTTT. Translation: CASRVQGVNQPQHF. The full variable domain, completed using reference TRBV2 and TRBJ1-5, is EPEVTQTPSHQVTQMGQEVILRCVPISNHLYFYWYRQILGQKVEFLVSFYNNEISEKSEIFDDQFSVERPDGSNFTLKIRSTKLEDSAMYFCASRVQGVNQPQHFGDGTRLSIL.

V gene TRBV28 combines with J gene TRBJ1-1; the D is unclear. V lost 2 bases to trimming and J lost 6 bases, with 13 bases between them. The CDR3 runs 14 residues. CDR1 and CDR2 (germline): MDHEN, SYDVKM. The DNA for the CDR3 is TGTGCCAGCAGTTTAGATTTGGGGAGTGCTGAAGCTTTCTTT. Translated: CASSLDLGSAEAFF.

The chain joins TRBV20-1 to TRBJ1-3; TRBD1 matches 12 bases. The CDR3 has 17 amino acids. From germline, CDR1 is DFQATT and CDR2 SNEGSKA (reference sequence). The trim removed 6 bases at V and 0 bases at J, leaving 9 bases unmatched. For the CDR3, the DNA is TGCAGTGCCGAAATGGGACAGGGGGCCCTCTCTGGAAACACCATATATTTT. Translation gives CSAEMGQGALSGNTIYF.